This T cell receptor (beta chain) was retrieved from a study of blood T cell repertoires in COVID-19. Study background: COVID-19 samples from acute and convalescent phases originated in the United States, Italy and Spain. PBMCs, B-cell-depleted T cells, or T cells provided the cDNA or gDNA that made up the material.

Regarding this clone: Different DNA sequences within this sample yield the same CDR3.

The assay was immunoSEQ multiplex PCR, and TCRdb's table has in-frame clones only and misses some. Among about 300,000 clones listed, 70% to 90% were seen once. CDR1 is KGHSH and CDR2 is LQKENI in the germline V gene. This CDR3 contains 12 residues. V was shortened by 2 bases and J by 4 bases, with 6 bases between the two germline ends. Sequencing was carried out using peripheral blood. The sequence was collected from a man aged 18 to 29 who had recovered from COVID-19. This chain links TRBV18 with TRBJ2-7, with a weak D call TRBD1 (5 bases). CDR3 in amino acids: CASSPGHYEQYF. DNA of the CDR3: TGTGCCAGCTCACCAGGACATTACGAGCAGTACTTC.